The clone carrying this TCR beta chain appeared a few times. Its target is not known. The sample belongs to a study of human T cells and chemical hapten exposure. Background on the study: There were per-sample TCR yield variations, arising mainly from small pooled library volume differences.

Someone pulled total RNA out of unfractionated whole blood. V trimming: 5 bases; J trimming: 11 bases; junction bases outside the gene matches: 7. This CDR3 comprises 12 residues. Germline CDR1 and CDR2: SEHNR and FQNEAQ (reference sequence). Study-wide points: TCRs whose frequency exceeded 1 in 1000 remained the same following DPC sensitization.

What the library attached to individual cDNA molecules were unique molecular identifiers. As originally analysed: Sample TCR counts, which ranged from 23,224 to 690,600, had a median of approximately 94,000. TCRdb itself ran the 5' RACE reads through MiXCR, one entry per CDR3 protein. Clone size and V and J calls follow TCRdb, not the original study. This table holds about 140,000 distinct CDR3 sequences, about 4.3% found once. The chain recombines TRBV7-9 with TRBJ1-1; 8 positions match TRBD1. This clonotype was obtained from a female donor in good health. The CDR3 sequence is CASSPQTGEAFF. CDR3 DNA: TGTGCCAGCAGCCCTCAGACAGGGGAGGCTTTCTTT.